The rows below give T cell receptor beta chains drawn from one sample of a study of blood T cell repertoires in COVID-19. The table came from immunoSEQ multiplex PCR; TCRdb's copy has only in-frame clones and leaves some out. The sample lists nearly 350,000 clones, about nine tenths occurring once. The sequenced sample consisted of peripheral blood. Receptors originate from a woman aged 65 to 85 with COVID-19, enrolled during active disease. Each CDR3 is given with its conserved first and last residue. Each record gives: clone size, V gene, J gene, D gene, CDR3 DNA, CDR3 protein. The D gene is left open where the match is weak. Where a row states a size, it is once, few, many or the class of an expanded clone; other rows omit it.

>-|TRBV6-2/TRBV6-3|TRBJ1-4|TRBD1
TGTGCCAGCAGTTACCCCCGGACAGGTGAAAATGAAAAACTGTTTTTT
CASSYPRTGENEKLFF
>-|TRBV2|TRBJ2-7|TRBD1
TGTGCCAGCAGACTACAGGGGTACGCCTACGAGCAGTACTTC
CASRLQGYAYEQYF
>-|TRBV27|TRBJ2-3|TRBD1
TGTGCCAGCAGTTTAGGGGACAGGGGAGGAGATACGCAGTATTTT
CASSLGDRGGDTQYF
>-|TRBV6-5|TRBJ1-1|-
TGTGCCAGCAGTTACGAGGGATACACTGAAGCTTTCTTT
CASSYEGYTEAFF
>-|TRBV12-5|TRBJ1-1|TRBD1
TGTGCTAGCGGCCGTGGACCGGGACAGGGGGTCACTGAAGCTTTCTTT
CASGRGPGQGVTEAFF
>-|TRBV3-1/TRBV3-2|TRBJ1-2|TRBD1
TGTGCCAGCAGCCAAGAGACAGGGCTTGGCTACACCTTC
CASSQETGLGYTF
>-|TRBV5-1|TRBJ2-1|TRBD1
TGCGCCAGCAGCTGGACAGGGACCGAACCTCTTGGGCAGTTCTTC
CASSWTGTEPLGQFF
>once|TRBV10-2|TRBJ2-7|TRBD2
TGCGCCACGGGACGGGAGGGGGAGCAGTACTTC
CATGREGEQYF
>-|TRBV6-5|TRBJ2-2|TRBD1
TGTGCCAGCAGTCGGGACAGGGGGCGAACCGGGGAGCTGTTTTTT
CASSRDRGRTGELFF
>-|TRBV5-4|TRBJ1-1|-
TGTGCCAGCAGCTTGGCCAAGGCAGGGAACACTGAAGCTTTCTTT
CASSLAKAGNTEAFF
>-|TRBV10-3|TRBJ2-7|TRBD1
TGTGCCATCAGGGCCGGGACAGGGGGTTTCGAGCAGTACTTC
CAIRAGTGGFEQYF
>once|TRBV4-1|TRBJ2-2|TRBD2
TGCGCCAGCAGCCAGTCGGGACTAGCGGGTTCGAACACCGGGGAGCTGTTTTTT
CASSQSGLAGSNTGELFF
>-|TRBV2|TRBJ1-2|-
TGTGCCAGCAGTTCTTCTACAGGAAGTGGCTACACCTTC
CASSSSTGSGYTF
>-|TRBV5-6|TRBJ1-4|TRBD1
TGTGCCAGCAGCTTCGGGGACAGAAATGAAAAACTGTTTTTT
CASSFGDRNEKLFF
>-|TRBV19|TRBJ1-1|TRBD1
TGTGCCAGTAGTGCGCCGGGACAGGGGATCACTGAAGCTTTCTTT
CASSAPGQGITEAFF
>-|TRBV4-2|TRBJ2-2|TRBD2
TGTGCCAGCAGCCAGCAACTAGCGGGGGATACGAACACCGGGGAGCTGTTTTTT
CASSQQLAGDTNTGELFF
>-|TRBV12-5|TRBJ1-5|TRBD1
TGTGCTAGTGGAAAAACAGGGGGCGGTCAGCCCCAGCATTTT
CASGKTGGGQPQHF
>-|TRBV5-5|TRBJ1-3|-
TGTGCCAGCAGCCCCGCCACGACAGGCTGGGGAAACACCATATATTTT
CASSPATTGWGNTIYF
>-|TRBV6-2/TRBV6-3|TRBJ2-7|TRBD2
TGTGCCAGCAGTGTATGGAGCGGGGGGCTCTCCTACGAGCAGTACTTC
CASSVWSGGLSYEQYF
>-|TRBV30|TRBJ1-5|TRBD1
TGTGCCTGGAGTGTACAGGGGGCGATGGGAAATCAGCCCCAGCATTTT
CAWSVQGAMGNQPQHF
>-|TRBV15|TRBJ1-6|-
TGTGCCACCAGCAGAGATCGGAACCCGGGATATAATTCACCCCTTCACTTT
CATSRDRNPGYNSPLHF
>-|TRBV6-2/TRBV6-3|TRBJ2-7|-
TGTGCCAGCAGTTCCGACAGGTCCTACGAGCAGTACTTC
CASSSDRSYEQYF
>-|TRBV5-6|TRBJ1-6|-
TGTGCCAGCAGCTTGATTTACGGGGGTACAGGTTCACCCCTCCACTTT
CASSLIYGGTGSPLHF
>once|TRBV11-2|TRBJ2-7|-
TGTGCCAGCAGCTCTGATGGAGACCCGGCCCGCGAGCAGTACTTC
CASSSDGDPAREQYF
>-|TRBV30|TRBJ2-5|-
TGTGCCTGGAGCATCCAGGGAGGAGGTCCGGAGACCCAGTACTTC
CAWSIQGGGPETQYF
>-|TRBV10-3|TRBJ1-6|TRBD1
TGTGCCATCAGAGTGGAAGGGACAGATTATTCACCCCTCCACTTT
CAIRVEGTDYSPLHF
>-|TRBV5-1|TRBJ1-2|-
TGCGCCAGCAGCCCCCAGGGCCTCGACTATGGCTACACCTTC
CASSPQGLDYGYTF
>-|TRBV27|TRBJ2-5|-
TGTGCCAGCAGTTTATCGTTGGCTAGCCAAGAGACCCAGTACTTC
CASSLSLASQETQYF
>-|TRBV4-3|TRBJ1-5|TRBD1
TGCGCCAGCAGCCAGAGGACAGGGGGCGATCAGCCCCAGCATTTT
CASSQRTGGDQPQHF
>-|TRBV2|TRBJ2-5|-
TGTGCCAGCACCAGATACCCAGAGACCCAGTACTTC
CASTRYPETQYF
>-|TRBV27|TRBJ2-3|-
TGTGCCAGCAGTTTATCGCGGCTAGCGTTTAGCACAGATACGCAGTATTTT
CASSLSRLAFSTDTQYF
>-|TRBV5-1|TRBJ2-1|TRBD2
TGCGCCAGCAGCTTGCCTAGATTGGAGCGGGACTACAATGAGCAGTTCTTC
CASSLPRLERDYNEQFF
>-|TRBV6-5|TRBJ1-1|-
TGTGCCAGCAGCTCTCTAGACGGGGGGGCTGAAGCTTTCTTT
CASSSLDGGAEAFF
>-|TRBV27|TRBJ2-1|TRBD2
TGTGCCAGCAGTCCCCAAGCGGGACCGAAACAAAATGAGCAGTTCTTC
CASSPQAGPKQNEQFF
>-|TRBV6-2/TRBV6-3|TRBJ2-3|-
TGTGCCAGCAGCATGGGACTTAGCACAGATACGCAGTATTTT
CASSMGLSTDTQYF
>once|TRBV18|TRBJ1-6|TRBD1
TGTGCCAGCTCACCACCGACAGGACAGGGGTTTTATAATTCACCCCTCCACTTT
CASSPPTGQGFYNSPLHF
>-|TRBV19|TRBJ2-3|-
TGTGCCGGGGCCTTCACAGATACGCAGTATTTT
CAGAFTDTQYF
>-|TRBV5-1|TRBJ2-2|TRBD1
TGCGCCAGCAGCCCTCGGACAGGGGGCTCCAGCGGGGAGCTGTTTTTT
CASSPRTGGSSGELFF
>-|TRBV29-1|TRBJ1-5|-
TGCAGCGTTGAAGGTAGAATTAGCAATCAGCCCCAGCATTTT
CSVEGRISNQPQHF
>-|TRBV6-5|TRBJ2-7|-
TGTGCCAGCGGAGGACCGGTATATGGCGAGCAGTACTTC
CASGGPVYGEQYF
>-|TRBV10-3|TRBJ2-2|TRBD1
TGTGCCATCAGTACCTCAGGGGGCGATAACGGGGAGCTGTTTTTT
CAISTSGGDNGELFF
>-|TRBV7-2|TRBJ2-6|-
TGTGCCAGCAGCCAAAGGGGTTCTGGGGCCAACGTCCTGACTTTC
CASSQRGSGANVLTF
>once|TRBV12-3/TRBV12-4|TRBJ2-7|-
TGTGCCAGCAGCTGGACAGCCTACGAGCAGTACTTC
CASSWTAYEQYF
>-|TRBV4-3|TRBJ2-3|TRBD2
TGCGCCAGCAGCCAAGGACGGGGCGGGGGGGCTGGCACAGATACGCAGTATTTT
CASSQGRGGGAGTDTQYF
>-|TRBV19|TRBJ2-1|-
TGTGCCAGTAGTATCCGGGGGAACGGTTACAATGAGCAGTTCTTC
CASSIRGNGYNEQFF
>-|TRBV21-1|TRBJ2-3|-
TGTGCCAGCAGCCACCGGGGAGCTAAAGATACGCAGTATTTT
CASSHRGAKDTQYF
>-|TRBV3-1/TRBV3-2|TRBJ1-1|-
TGTGCCAGCAGCCAAGATTGGCAGAACACTGAAGCTTTCTTT
CASSQDWQNTEAFF
>-|TRBV2|TRBJ2-2|TRBD2
TGTGCCAGCAGGTCCAGCGGGGGGAACACCGGGGAGCTGTTTTTT
CASRSSGGNTGELFF
>-|TRBV5-1|TRBJ1-1|TRBD1
TGCGCCAGCAGCTCCCGACAGGGAAACACTGAAGCTTTCTTT
CASSSRQGNTEAFF
>-|TRBV6-4|TRBJ2-5|TRBD2
TGTGCCAGCGGCTTAGCGGGGGGGTGTAAGAGTACTGGGGAGACCCAGTACTTC
CASGLAGGCKSTGETQYF
>-|TRBV19|TRBJ1-2|-
TGTGCCAGTAGTAGCGGGAAGGGACGTTGGGACTATGGCTACACCTTC
CASSSGKGRWDYGYTF
>-|TRBV6-5|TRBJ1-5|TRBD1
TGTGCCACCGGGACAGGGGGCTTGGGCAATCAGCCCCAGCATTTT
CATGTGGLGNQPQHF
>-|TRBV7-2|TRBJ2-3|TRBD2
TGTGCCAGCAGCCCGGGACTAGCGGATACGCAGTATTTT
CASSPGLADTQYF
>-|TRBV7-2|TRBJ2-7|-
TGTGCCAGCAGCTTAGGGCCCGAGCAGTACTTC
CASSLGPEQYF
>-|TRBV6-4|TRBJ2-6|-
TGTGCCAGCAGTGAGCCAGGGGCCTACTCTGGGGCCAACGTCCTGACTTTC
CASSEPGAYSGANVLTF
>-|TRBV4-1|TRBJ1-1|TRBD1
TGCGCCAGCAGCCAAGTCATTGATATACAGGGGTCGAAGAACACTGAAGCTTTCTTT
CASSQVIDIQGSKNTEAFF
>-|TRBV7-9|TRBJ1-2|-
TGTGCCAGCAGCGACTTGATAGCTAACTATGGCTACACCTTC
CASSDLIANYGYTF
>-|TRBV7-7|TRBJ2-7|-
TGTGCCAGCAGCTTACCGAGGTTCTCCTACGAGCAGTACTTC
CASSLPRFSYEQYF